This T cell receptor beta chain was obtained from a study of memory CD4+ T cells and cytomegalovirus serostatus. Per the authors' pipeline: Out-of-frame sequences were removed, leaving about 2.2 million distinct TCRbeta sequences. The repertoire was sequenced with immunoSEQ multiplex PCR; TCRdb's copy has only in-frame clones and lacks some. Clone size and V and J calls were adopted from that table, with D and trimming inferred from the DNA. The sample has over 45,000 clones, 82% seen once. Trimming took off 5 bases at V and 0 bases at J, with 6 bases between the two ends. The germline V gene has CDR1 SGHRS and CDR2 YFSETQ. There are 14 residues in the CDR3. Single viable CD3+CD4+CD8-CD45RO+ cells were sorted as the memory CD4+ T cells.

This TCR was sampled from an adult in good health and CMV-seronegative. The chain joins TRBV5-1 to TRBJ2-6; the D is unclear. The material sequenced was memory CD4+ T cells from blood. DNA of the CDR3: TGCGCCAGCAGACGGGTCTCTGGGGCCAACGTCCTGACTTTC. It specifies CASRRVSGANVLTF.